This T cell receptor beta chain was identified in a study of cytomegalovirus exposure and HLA in healthy donors. General observations from the study: In an earlier analysis, most TCR beta V segments were productive about 87% or about 30% of the time.

Use of 60 Vbeta and 13 Jbeta primers characterized the PCR. Assay used: immunoSEQ multiplex PCR; TCRdb lists only in-frame clones, some missing. The sample's table shows tens of thousands of clones. Concerning this clone itself: The antigen is not known.

What was sequenced was PBMCs. This sequence was found in a male donor in good health and CMV-seronegative.

The CDR3 sequence: CAWSVAVRGGYTF. In DNA, the CDR3 is TGTGCCTGGAGTGTAGCGGTGCGAGGTGGCTACACCTTC. V and J are TRBV30 and TRBJ1-2; D gene uncertain. Germline CDR1 and CDR2: GTSNPN and SVGIG (reference sequence). The ends were cut back, 0 bases at V and 7 bases at J, with 12 bases in the middle. The CDR3 sequence is 13 residues long.